A single T cell receptor (beta chain) is shown here with its context. Its antigen is still unknown. The sequence runs out 3 residues before the end of the CDR3; the remainder is reconstructed from the germline J gene. The CDR3 covers 12 residues. Germline V lookup: CDR1 SGHTA, CDR2 FQGNSA. Trimming took off 3 bases at V and 3 bases at J, with 4 bases between the two ends. These data come from a study of Tregs in tolerant kidney transplant recipients. TCRdb keeps only in-frame clones here, not all; method: immunoSEQ multiplex PCR. The listing contains tens of thousands of clones. Study observations and caveats: For some patients, primers changed over time, blocking nucleotide-level comparison. No direct test of biological reproducibility was done here. Tolerant patients' donor-specific Tregs expanded beyond overall Tregs, suggesting antigen-driven growth.

Thawed PBMCs were FACS-sorted into unstimulated CD4+CD25+CD127- regulatory T cells, CD4+CD25- non-regulatory cells, CD4 and CD8 cells. The chain employs TRBV7-2 and TRBJ2-3, with D hard to call. Sequencing was performed on CD4+ T cells from blood, taken before the transplant. The receptor was derived from a human donor who received a combined kidney and bone marrow transplant. The CDR3 DNA, read in part, is TGTGCCAGCAGCTTCAGGACAGATACG. This encodes CASSFRTDT. The entire CDR3 protein reads CASSFRTDTQYF.